A selection of T cell receptor beta chains follows, all from one sample in a study of identifying expanded T cells in peripheral blood. Only in-frame clones appear in the TCRdb table, and some are missing; sequencing was by immunoSEQ multiplex PCR. The table records approximately 97,000 clones, around 88% of them present only once. Sequencing was carried out using blood. These receptors originate from a person aged 18-70 years in good health. The CDR3 runs from the conserved cysteine through the conserved F or W. The order of the fields is J gene, V gene, clone size, D gene, CDR3 protein, CDR3 DNA. A D gene is named only where the DNA matches it firmly. Clone size, where shown, is once, few, many, or a class for clones that have expanded.

J gene: TRBJ1-1; V gene: TRBV7-2; clone size: NA; D gene: NA; CDR3 protein: CASSLIGNTEAFF; CDR3 DNA: TGTGCCAGCAGCTTAATAGGGAACACTGAAGCTTTCTTT
J gene: TRBJ1-1; V gene: TRBV6-5; clone size: NA; D gene: NA; CDR3 protein: CASSFIKGQITEAFF; CDR3 DNA: TGTGCCAGCAGTTTCATCAAGGGACAAATAACTGAAGCTTTCTTT
J gene: TRBJ1-5; V gene: TRBV18; clone size: NA; D gene: TRBD1; CDR3 protein: CASSPPEGADQPQHF; CDR3 DNA: TGTGCCAGCTCACCTCCGGAGGGGGCTGATCAGCCCCAGCATTTT
J gene: TRBJ1-2; V gene: TRBV6-4; clone size: NA; D gene: TRBD1; CDR3 protein: CASRKGQGSFGYTF; CDR3 DNA: TGTGCCAGCAGAAAAGGACAGGGCTCCTTTGGCTACACCTTC
J gene: TRBJ1-3; V gene: TRBV6-5; clone size: once; D gene: NA; CDR3 protein: CASSYSGRNTIYF; CDR3 DNA: TGTGCCAGCAGTTACAGCGGGAGAAACACCATATATTTT
J gene: TRBJ1-4; V gene: TRBV28; clone size: NA; D gene: TRBD1; CDR3 protein: CASSRQGITNEKLFF; CDR3 DNA: TGTGCCAGCAGTCGACAGGGAATAACTAATGAAAAACTGTTTTTT
J gene: TRBJ2-2; V gene: TRBV5-4; clone size: NA; D gene: TRBD2; CDR3 protein: CASRKGLANTGELFF; CDR3 DNA: TGTGCCAGCAGAAAGGGACTAGCCAACACCGGGGAGCTGTTTTTT
J gene: TRBJ2-1; V gene: TRBV5-1; clone size: once; D gene: NA; CDR3 protein: CASSAGSYNEQFF; CDR3 DNA: TGCGCCAGCAGCGCCGGGTCCTACAATGAGCAGTTCTTC
J gene: TRBJ2-1; V gene: TRBV27; clone size: NA; D gene: NA; CDR3 protein: CASSTPRQVFAYNEQFF; CDR3 DNA: TGTGCCAGCAGTACTCCTCGACAGGTCTTTGCCTACAATGAGCAGTTCTTC
J gene: TRBJ2-3; V gene: TRBV7-9; clone size: large; D gene: NA; CDR3 protein: CASSLDPERDTQYF; CDR3 DNA: TGTGCCAGCAGCTTAGATCCGGAGAGAGATACGCAGTATTTT
J gene: TRBJ2-1; V gene: TRBV6-6; clone size: NA; D gene: NA; CDR3 protein: CASSWILGEQFF; CDR3 DNA: TGTGCCAGCAGTTGGATCCTGGGGGAGCAGTTCTTC
J gene: TRBJ1-2; V gene: TRBV6-5; clone size: NA; D gene: NA; CDR3 protein: CASSPVPVSGYTF; CDR3 DNA: TGTGCCAGCAGCCCCGTTCCGGTATCCGGCTACACCTTC
J gene: TRBJ2-3; V gene: TRBV29-1; clone size: NA; D gene: NA; CDR3 protein: CSVVGPGTDTQYF; CDR3 DNA: TGCAGCGTTGTGGGGCCAGGCACAGATACGCAGTATTTT
J gene: TRBJ1-4; V gene: TRBV10-3; clone size: NA; D gene: NA; CDR3 protein: CAISETGRATNEKLFF; CDR3 DNA: TGTGCCATCAGTGAAACAGGGCGGGCAACTAATGAAAAACTGTTTTTT